The 11 T cell receptor beta chains below were found in one sample sequenced in a study of blood T cell repertoires in COVID-19. Sequenced by immunoSEQ multiplex PCR; TCRdb stores in-frame clones only, minus some. The sample contains more than 120,000 clones, around 84% of which appear only once. Sequencing was carried out using peripheral blood. The source of these receptors is a human donor with acute or convalescent COVID-19. The donor label of this sample is uncertain.

Notes on this clone: Compared with germline, one end of the junction differs, possibly owing to a read error. V and J are TRBV7-7 and TRBJ2-5; TRBD2 matches 9 bases. The CDR3 contains 15 residues. Germline V CDR1 and CDR2: SSHAT, FNYEAQ (reference sequence). CDR3 sequence reads: CASSRGLANQETQYF. CDR3 DNA sequence: TGTGCTAGCAGCAGAGGACTAGCGAACCAAGAGACCCAGTACTTC.

The chain combines TRBV19 with TRBJ2-4; TRBD1 matches at 12 bases. The germline V gene has CDR1 LNHDA and CDR2 SQIVND (reference sequence). The CDR3 sequence is 18 residues long. The ends lost 4 bases at V and 8 bases at J; junction bases unmatched: 15. CDR3 sequence (DNA): TGTGCCAGTAGTAACCCCTCCCTCCGGGACAGGGGGCGACACATTCAGTACTTC. Its protein is CASSNPSLRDRGRHIQYF.

This clone was picked up one time. V and J are TRBV30 and TRBJ1-5; D perhaps matches TRBD1 (6 bases). The CDR3 extends over 12 amino acids. Germline CDR1 and CDR2: GTSNPN and SVGIG (reference sequence). The V end was cut by 2 bases, the J end by 6 bases, with 8 bases between. CDR3 nucleotides: TGTGCCTGGAGTACACAGGGTCAGCCCCAGCATTTT. Its protein is CAWSTQGQPQHF. The full variable domain, its missing parts supplied by reference TRBV30 and TRBJ1-5, is SQTIHQWPATLVQPVGSPLSLECTVEGTSNPNLYWYRQAAGRGLQLLFYSVGIGQISSEVPQNLSASRPQDRQFILSSKKLLLSDSGFYLCAWSTQGQPQHFGDGTRLSIL.

This clone was observed a handful of times. This chain connects TRBV9 to TRBJ1-1; D gene uncertain. Germline-derived CDR1 and CDR2 are SGDLS and YYNGEE. This CDR3 contains 12 residues. V dropped 4 bases and J dropped 1 base, with 5 bases sitting between them. The CDR3 sequence: CASSRGNTEAFF. The CDR3 nucleotides are TGTGCCAGCAGCCGGGGGAACACTGAAGCTTTCTTT.

The chain couples TRBV7-9 to TRBJ1-2; D might be TRBD1 (5 bases). Per germline, CDR1 SEHNR and CDR2 FQNEAQ (reference sequence). Trimming took off 5 bases at V and 8 bases at J, with 12 bases between the two ends. The CDR3 sequence is 12 residues long. The CDR3 protein is CASSPGYSGYTF. The CDR3, as DNA: TGTGCCAGCAGCCCAGGGTACTCAGGCTACACCTTC.

This clone was seen only once. The rearrangement uses TRBV7-9 and TRBJ2-2; tentatively, D is TRBD2 (6 bases). The CDR3 loop spans 16 amino acids. Germline V CDR1 and CDR2: SEHNR, FQNEAQ (reference sequence). The V and J ends lost 1 base and 6 bases respectively, with 15 bases between them. CDR3 bases: TGTGCCAGCAGCTTAGAACGCGGACTACTCTCCGGGGAGCTGTTTTTT. Encoded protein: CASSLERGLLSGELFF.

This chain connects TRBV7-6 to TRBJ1-3, with 8 positions matching TRBD1. Germline-derived CDR1 and CDR2 are SGHVS and FNYEAQ. J gave up 1 base and V 3 bases, and 2 bases lay outside the gene matches. The CDR3 consists of 15 residues. The CDR3 nucleotides are TGTGCCAGCAGCTTGACAGGGGCATCTGGAAACACCATATATTTT. It is translated as CASSLTGASGNTIYF.

The chain uses TRBV13 and TRBJ1-5; D perhaps matches TRBD1 (6 bases). Trimming shortened V by 0 bases and J by 3 bases, and 9 bases separated the two germline ends. Germline V gene lookup returns CDR1 PRHDT and CDR2 FYEKMQ (reference sequence). This CDR3 has 15 amino acids. CDR3: CASSLGGQNNQPQHF. CDR3 bases: TGTGCCAGCAGCTTAGGTGGACAGAACAATCAGCCCCAGCATTTT.

This chain joins TRBV5-6 and TRBJ2-5; a possible D gene is TRBD2 (5 bases). The V end was cut by 1 base, the J end by 2 bases, with 9 bases between. The CDR3 sequence is 14 residues long. CDR1 is SGHDT, CDR2 YYEEEE, per germline. The CDR3 reads CASSLTGVQETQYF. The CDR3 region has the DNA TGTGCCAGCAGCTTGACCGGGGTACAAGAGACCCAGTACTTC.

The CDR3 DNA follows: TGTGCCAGCAGTGATTTCGGCAGGGGCAATGAGCAGTTCTTC. Translated, it gives CASSDFGRGNEQFF. The chain has TRBV2 and TRBJ2-1; a weak D match, TRBD1 (6 bases). The CDR3 spans 14 residues. The V gene's germline CDR1 is SNHLY and CDR2 FYNNEI. The V end was cut by 3 bases, the J end by 6 bases, with 12 bases between.

This clone was picked up one time. The J gene is TRBJ2-5, the V gene TRBV30; 14 bases map to TRBD2. Germline V gene data show CDR1 as GTSNPN and CDR2 as SVGIG (reference sequence). The CDR3 is made up of 16 amino acids. The V gene end was trimmed by 0 bases and the J gene end by 5 bases; junction bases not matched to a gene: 5. The CDR3 here is CAWSVGTSGSGETQYF. CDR3 DNA: TGTGCCTGGAGTGTAGGGACTAGCGGGAGTGGTGAGACCCAGTACTTC.